This TCR beta chain comes out of a study of blood T cell repertoires in COVID-19. About the study: The United States, Italy and Spain supplied acute and convalescent COVID-19 samples.

In the original workflow: Estimation of nucleated cell counts was performed using reference gene primer amplification. TCRdb keeps only in-frame clones here, not all; method: immunoSEQ multiplex PCR. D and trimming come from the DNA, and the V and J calls and clone size come from that table. The profile shows about 88,000 clones, about 90% of them singletons. V trimming: 7 bases; J trimming: 7 bases; junction bases outside the gene matches: 11. CDR3 length equals 15 residues. Germline assignment: CDR1 MNHEY and CDR2 SMNVEV (reference sequence). The sample consisted of peripheral blood. The TCR comes from an older man with acute or convalescent COVID-19. V usage is TRBV27 and J usage is TRBJ1-5; TRBD1 matches 9 bases. Here the CDR3 reads CASKKQGADGQPQHF. In DNA, the CDR3 is TGTGCCAGCAAAAAACAGGGGGCTGACGGACAGCCCCAGCATTTT.